This T cell receptor beta chain originates from a study of T-cell reconstitution after alpha-beta-depleted transplantation in children. Unique molecular identifiers were incorporated when the TCRbeta library was constructed. TCRdb fed the PCR reads into MiXCR, producing one record per CDR3 protein. The sample holds about 610,000 distinct CDR3 sequences, 25% to 30% seen once. Overall study results and limits: Several hundred graft clones that had expanded were reportedly the source of alpha-beta T cells about two months after transplant. T cells produced anew were the main source of T-cell counts and diversity one year after transplant. High day-60 TCRbeta diversity in some patients came from surviving recipient T cells and thymic progenitors.

The ends were cut back, 0 bases at V and 10 bases at J, with 13 bases in the middle. The CDR3 contains 13 residues. In germline, CDR1 is DFQATT, CDR2 SNEGSKA (reference sequence). Details on this clonotype: What it binds is unknown.

The sequence derives from a boy in the first two years of life with Wiskott-Aldrich syndrome, due to receive a stem cell transplant. Sequenced material: PBMCs, taken before TCRalphabeta/CD19-depleted stem cell transplant. This chain joins TRBV20-1 and TRBJ2-1; weak D call: TRBD2 (6 bases). Here the CDR3 reads CSARDSSLAEQFF. DNA for the CDR3: TGCAGTGCTAGAGATTCTTCGCTAGCGGAGCAGTTCTTC.